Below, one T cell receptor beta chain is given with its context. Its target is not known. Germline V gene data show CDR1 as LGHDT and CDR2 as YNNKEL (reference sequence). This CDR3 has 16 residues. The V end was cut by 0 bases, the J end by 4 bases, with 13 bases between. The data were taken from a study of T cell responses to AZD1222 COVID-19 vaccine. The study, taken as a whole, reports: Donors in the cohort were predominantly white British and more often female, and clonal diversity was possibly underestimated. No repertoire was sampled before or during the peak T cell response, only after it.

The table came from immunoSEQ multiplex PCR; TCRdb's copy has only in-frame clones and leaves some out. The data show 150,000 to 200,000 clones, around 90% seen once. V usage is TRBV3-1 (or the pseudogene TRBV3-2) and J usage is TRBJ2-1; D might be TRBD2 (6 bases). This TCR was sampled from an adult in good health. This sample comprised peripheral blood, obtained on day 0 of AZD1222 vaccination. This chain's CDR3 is CASSQDLREGYNEQFF. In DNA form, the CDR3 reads TGTGCCAGCAGCCAAGATTTGCGGGAAGGGTACAATGAGCAGTTCTTC.